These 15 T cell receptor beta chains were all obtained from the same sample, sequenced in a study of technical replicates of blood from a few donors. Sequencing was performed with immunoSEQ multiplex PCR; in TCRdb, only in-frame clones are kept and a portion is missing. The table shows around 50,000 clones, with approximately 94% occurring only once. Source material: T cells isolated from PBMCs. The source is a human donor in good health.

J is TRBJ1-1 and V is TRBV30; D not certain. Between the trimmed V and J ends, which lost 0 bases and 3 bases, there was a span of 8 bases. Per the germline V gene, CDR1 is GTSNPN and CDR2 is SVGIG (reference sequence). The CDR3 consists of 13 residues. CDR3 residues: CAWSVSLDTEAFF. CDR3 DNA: TGTGCCTGGAGTGTTTCTCTCGACACTGAAGCTTTCTTT.

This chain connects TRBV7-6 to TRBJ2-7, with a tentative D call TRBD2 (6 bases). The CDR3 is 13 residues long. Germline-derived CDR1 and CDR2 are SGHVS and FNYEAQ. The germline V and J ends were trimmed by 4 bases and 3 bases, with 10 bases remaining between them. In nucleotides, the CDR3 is TGTGCCAGCAGCTCCCCCGGGGGCTACGAGCAGTACTTC. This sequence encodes CASSSPGGYEQYF.

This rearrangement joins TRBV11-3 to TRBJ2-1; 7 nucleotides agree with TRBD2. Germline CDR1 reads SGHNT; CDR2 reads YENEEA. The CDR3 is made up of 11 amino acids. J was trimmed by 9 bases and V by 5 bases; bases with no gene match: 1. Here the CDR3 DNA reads TGTGCCAGCAGCCGGGAGGTTGAGCAGTTCTTC. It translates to CASSREVEQFF.

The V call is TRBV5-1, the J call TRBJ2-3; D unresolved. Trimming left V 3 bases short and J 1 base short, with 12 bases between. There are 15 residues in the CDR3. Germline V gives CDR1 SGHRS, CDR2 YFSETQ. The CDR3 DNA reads TGCGCCAGCAGCTACGGAGAAATGGGCACAGATACGCAGTATTTT. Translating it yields CASSYGEMGTDTQYF. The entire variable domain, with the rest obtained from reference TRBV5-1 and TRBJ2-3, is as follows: KAGVTQTPRYLIKTRGQQVTLSCSPISGHRSVSWYQQTPGQGLQFLFEYFSETQRNKGNFPGRFSGRQFSNSRSEMNVSTLELGDSALYLCASSYGEMGTDTQYFGPGTRLTVL.

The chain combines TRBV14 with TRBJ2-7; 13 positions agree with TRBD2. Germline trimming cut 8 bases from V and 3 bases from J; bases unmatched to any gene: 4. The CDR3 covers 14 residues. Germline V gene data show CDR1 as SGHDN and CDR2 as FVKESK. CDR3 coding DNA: TGTGCCAGCGCGAGGACTAGCGGGAGCTACGAGCAGTACTTC. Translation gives CASARTSGSYEQYF.

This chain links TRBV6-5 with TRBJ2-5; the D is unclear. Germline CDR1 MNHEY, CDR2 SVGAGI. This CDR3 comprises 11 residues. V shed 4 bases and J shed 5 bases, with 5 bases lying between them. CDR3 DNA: TGTGCCAGCAGTTTACGGGAGACCCAGTACTTC. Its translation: CASSLRETQYF.

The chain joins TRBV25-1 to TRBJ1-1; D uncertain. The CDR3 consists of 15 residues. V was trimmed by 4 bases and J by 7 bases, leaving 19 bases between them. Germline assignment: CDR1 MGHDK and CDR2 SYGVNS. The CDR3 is CASSARPGAVSEAFF. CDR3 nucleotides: TGTGCCAGCAGTGCCAGGCCGGGAGCCGTGAGTGAAGCTTTCTTT.

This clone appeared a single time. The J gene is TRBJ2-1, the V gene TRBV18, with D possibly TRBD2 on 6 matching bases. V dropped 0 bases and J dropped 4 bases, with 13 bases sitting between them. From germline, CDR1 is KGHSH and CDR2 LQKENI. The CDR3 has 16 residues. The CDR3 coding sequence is TGTGCCAGCTCACCACCCACGGGGCGGGGATACAATGAGCAGTTCTTC. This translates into CASSPPTGRGYNEQFF.

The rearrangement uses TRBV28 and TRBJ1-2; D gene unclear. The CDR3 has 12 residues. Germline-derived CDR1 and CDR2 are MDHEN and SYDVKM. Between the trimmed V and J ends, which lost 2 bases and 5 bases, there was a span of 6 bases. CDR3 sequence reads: CASSLIEYGYTF. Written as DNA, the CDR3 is TGTGCCAGCAGTTTAATAGAGTATGGCTACACCTTC.

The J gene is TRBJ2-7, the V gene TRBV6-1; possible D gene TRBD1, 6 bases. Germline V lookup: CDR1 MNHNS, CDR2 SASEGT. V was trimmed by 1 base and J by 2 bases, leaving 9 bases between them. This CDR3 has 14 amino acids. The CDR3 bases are TGTGCCAGCAGTGAAGGGCCAGGGGCCTACGAGCAGTACTTC. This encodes CASSEGPGAYEQYF.

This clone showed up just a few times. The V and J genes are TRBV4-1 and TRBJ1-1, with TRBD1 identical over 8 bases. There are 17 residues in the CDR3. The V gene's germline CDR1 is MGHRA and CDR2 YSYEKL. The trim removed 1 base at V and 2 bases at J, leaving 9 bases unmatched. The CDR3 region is CASSQGRSTGANTEAFF. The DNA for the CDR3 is TGCGCCAGCAGCCAAGGAAGATCGACAGGGGCAAACACTGAAGCTTTCTTT.

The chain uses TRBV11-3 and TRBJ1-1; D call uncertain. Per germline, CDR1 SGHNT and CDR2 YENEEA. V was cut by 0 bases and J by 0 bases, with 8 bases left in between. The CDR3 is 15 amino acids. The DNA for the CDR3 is TGTGCCAGCAGCTTAGATCAGGTCATGAACACTGAAGCTTTCTTT. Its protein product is CASSLDQVMNTEAFF.

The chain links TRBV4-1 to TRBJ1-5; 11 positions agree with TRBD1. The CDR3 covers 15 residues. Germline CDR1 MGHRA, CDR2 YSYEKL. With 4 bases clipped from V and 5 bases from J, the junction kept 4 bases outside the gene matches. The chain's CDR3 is CASSPGQGADQPQHF. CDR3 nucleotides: TGCGCCAGCAGCCCCGGACAGGGGGCTGATCAGCCCCAGCATTTT.

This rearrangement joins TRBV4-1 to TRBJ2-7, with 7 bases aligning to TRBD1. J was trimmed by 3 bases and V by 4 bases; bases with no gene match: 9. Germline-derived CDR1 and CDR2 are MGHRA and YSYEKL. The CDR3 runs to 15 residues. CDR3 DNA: TGCGCCAGCAGCCCCCGGGGCAGGGGGAGCTACGAGCAGTACTTC. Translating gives CASSPRGRGSYEQYF.

CDR3 residues: CASSSGRPDRGQSYEQYF. The CDR3 coding sequence is TGCGCCAGCAGCTCCGGCAGACCTGACAGGGGCCAATCCTACGAGCAGTACTTC. The chain is built from TRBV5-1 and TRBJ2-7, with 8 bases fitting TRBD1. The germline gives CDR1 SGHRS, CDR2 YFSETQ. The ends lost 3 bases at V and 1 base at J; junction bases unmatched: 15. The CDR3 runs 18 residues.